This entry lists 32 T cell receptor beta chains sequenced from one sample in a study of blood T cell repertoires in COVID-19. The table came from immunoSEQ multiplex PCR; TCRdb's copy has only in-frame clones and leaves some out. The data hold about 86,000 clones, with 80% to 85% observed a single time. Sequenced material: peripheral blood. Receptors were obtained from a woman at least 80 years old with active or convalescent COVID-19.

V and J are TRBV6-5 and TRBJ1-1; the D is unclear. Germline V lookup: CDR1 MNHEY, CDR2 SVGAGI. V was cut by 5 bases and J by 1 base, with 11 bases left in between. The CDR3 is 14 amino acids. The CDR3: CASSITASNTEAFF. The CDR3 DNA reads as TGTGCCAGCAGTATCACAGCCTCGAACACTGAAGCTTTCTTT.

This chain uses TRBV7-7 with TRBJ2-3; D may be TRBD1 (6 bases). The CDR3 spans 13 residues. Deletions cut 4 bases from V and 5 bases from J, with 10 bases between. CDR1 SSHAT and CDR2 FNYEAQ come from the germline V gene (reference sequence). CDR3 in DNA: TGTGCCAGCAGCTCACAACAGGGAGATACGCAGTATTTT. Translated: CASSSQQGDTQYF. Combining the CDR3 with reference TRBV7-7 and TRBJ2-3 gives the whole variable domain GAGVSQSPRYKVTKRGQDVTLRCDPISSHATLYWYQQALGQGPEFLTYFNYEAQPDKSGLPSDRFSAERPEGSISTLTIQRTEQRDSAMYRCASSSQQGDTQYFGPGTRLTVL.

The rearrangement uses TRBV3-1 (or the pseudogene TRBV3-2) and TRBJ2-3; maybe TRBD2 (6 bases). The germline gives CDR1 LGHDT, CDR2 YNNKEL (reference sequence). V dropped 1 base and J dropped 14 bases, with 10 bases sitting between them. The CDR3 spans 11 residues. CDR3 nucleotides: TGTGCCAGCAGCCAAGGGGGGGTTTTGTATTTT. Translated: CASSQGGVLYF.

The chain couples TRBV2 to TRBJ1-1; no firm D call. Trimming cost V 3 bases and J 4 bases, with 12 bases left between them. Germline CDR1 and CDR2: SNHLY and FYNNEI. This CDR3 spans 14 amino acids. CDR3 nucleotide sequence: TGTGCCAGCAGTGACATCGGGGAGGCCACTGAAGCTTTCTTT. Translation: CASSDIGEATEAFF. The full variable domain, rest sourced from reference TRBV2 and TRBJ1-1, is EPEVTQTPSHQVTQMGQEVILRCVPISNHLYFYWYRQILGQKVEFLVSFYNNEISEKSEIFDDQFSVERPDGSNFTLKIRSTKLEDSAMYFCASSDIGEATEAFFGQGTRLTVV.

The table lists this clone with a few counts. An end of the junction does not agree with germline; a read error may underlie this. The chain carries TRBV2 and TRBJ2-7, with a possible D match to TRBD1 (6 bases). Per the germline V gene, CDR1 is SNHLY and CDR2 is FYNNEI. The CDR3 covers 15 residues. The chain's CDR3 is CASSEEAGASDEQYF. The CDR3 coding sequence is TGTGCCAGCAGTGAAGAGGCAGGGGCCTCCGACGAGCAGTACTTC.

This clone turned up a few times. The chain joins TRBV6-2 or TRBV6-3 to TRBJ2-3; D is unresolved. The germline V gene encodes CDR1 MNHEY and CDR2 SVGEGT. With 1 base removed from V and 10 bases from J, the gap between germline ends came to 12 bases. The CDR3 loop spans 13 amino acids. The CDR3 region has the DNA TGTGCCAGCAGTTACTTCTCCTGGTCGGCGCAGTATTTT. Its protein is CASSYFSWSAQYF.

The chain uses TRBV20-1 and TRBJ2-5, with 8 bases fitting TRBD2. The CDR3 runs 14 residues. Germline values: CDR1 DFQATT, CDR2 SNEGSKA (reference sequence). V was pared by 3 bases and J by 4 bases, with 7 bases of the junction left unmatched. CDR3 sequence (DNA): TGCAGTGCTAGTCAAGCGGGGGTCGGAGAGACCCAGTACTTC. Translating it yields CSASQAGVGETQYF.

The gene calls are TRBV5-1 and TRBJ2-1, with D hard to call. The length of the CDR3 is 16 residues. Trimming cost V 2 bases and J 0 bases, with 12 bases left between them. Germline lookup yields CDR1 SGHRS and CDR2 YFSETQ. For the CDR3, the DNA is TGCGCCAGCAGCTTAGACACACGCAGCTCCTACAATGAGCAGTTCTTC. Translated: CASSLDTRSSYNEQFF. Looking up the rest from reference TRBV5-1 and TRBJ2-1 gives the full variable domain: KAGVTQTPRYLIKTRGQQVTLSCSPISGHRSVSWYQQTPGQGLQFLFEYFSETQRNKGNFPGRFSGRQFSNSRSEMNVSTLELGDSALYLCASSLDTRSSYNEQFFGPGTRLTVL.

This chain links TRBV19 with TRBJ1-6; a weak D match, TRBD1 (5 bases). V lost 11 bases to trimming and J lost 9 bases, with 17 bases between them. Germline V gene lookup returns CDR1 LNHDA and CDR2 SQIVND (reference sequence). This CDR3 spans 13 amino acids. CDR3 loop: CASRGGEASPLHF. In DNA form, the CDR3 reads TGTGCCTCCCGGGGGGGGGAAGCTTCACCCCTCCACTTT.

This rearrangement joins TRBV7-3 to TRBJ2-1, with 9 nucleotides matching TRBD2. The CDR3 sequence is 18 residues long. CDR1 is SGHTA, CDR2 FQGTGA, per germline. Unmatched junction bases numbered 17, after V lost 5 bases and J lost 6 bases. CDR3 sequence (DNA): TGTGCCAGCAGCCACTTGGCGGGAGGGTCAAGGTTTGGCAATGAGCAGTTCTTC. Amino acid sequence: CASSHLAGGSRFGNEQFF.

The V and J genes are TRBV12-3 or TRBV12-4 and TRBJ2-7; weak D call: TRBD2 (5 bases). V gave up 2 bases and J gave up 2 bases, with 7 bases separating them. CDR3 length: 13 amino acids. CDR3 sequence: CASSLLLAYEQYF. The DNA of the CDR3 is TGTGCCAGCAGTTTACTACTAGCCTACGAGCAGTACTTC.

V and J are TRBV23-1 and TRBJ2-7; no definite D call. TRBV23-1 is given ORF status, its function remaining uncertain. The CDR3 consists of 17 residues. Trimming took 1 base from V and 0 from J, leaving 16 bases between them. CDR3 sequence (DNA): TGCGCCAGCAGTCAATTAAGGAGATGCGTCGTCTCCTACGAGCAGTACTTC. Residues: CASSQLRRCVVSYEQYF.

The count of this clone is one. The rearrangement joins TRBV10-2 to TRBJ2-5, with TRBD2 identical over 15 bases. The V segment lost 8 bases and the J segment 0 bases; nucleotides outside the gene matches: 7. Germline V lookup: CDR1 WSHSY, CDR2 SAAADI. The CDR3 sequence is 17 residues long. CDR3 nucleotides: TGCGCCAGCGGAACGGGACTAGCGGGGGGCTACCAAGAGACCCAGTACTTC. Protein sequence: CASGTGLAGGYQETQYF.

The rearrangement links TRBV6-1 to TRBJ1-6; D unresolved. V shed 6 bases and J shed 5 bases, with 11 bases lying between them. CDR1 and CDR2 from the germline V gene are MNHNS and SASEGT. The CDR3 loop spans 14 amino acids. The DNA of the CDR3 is TGTGCCAGCAGAACCCGCCGGGATAATTCACCCCTCCACTTT. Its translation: CASRTRRDNSPLHF.

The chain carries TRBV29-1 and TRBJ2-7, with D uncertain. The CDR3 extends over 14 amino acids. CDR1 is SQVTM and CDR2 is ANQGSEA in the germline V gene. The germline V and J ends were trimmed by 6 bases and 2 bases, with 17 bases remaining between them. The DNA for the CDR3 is TGCAGCGTCACTTCCTTTTCCAATACCTACGAGCAGTACTTC. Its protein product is CSVTSFSNTYEQYF.

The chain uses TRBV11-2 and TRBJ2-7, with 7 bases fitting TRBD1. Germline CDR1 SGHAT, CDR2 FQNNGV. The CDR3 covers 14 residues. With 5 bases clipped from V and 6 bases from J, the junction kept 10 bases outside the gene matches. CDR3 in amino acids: CASSGRQGWGEQYF. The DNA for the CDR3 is TGTGCCAGCAGCGGGCGACAGGGATGGGGCGAGCAGTACTTC.

The CDR3 DNA reads as TGTGCCAGCAGCCTAAGGACTAGCGGGAGCACAGATACGCAGTATTTT. Amino acid sequence: CASSLRTSGSTDTQYF. V gene TRBV5-8 combines with J gene TRBJ2-3, with 11 nucleotides matching TRBD2. V shed 4 bases and J 0 bases; nucleotides not matched to a gene: 4. The CDR3 contains 16 residues. Germline loops: CDR1 SGHTS, CDR2 YDEGEE.

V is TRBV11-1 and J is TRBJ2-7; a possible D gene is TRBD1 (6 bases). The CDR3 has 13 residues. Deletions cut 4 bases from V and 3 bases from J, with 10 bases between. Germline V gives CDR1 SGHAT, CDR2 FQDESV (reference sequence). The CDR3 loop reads CASSSTGLYEQYF. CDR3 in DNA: TGTGCCAGCAGCTCCACAGGGCTCTACGAGCAGTACTTC.

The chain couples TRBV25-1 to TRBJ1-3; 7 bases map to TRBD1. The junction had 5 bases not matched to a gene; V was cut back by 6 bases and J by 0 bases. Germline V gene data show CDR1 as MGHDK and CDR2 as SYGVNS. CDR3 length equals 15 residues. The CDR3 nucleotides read TGTGCCAGCAGAGACGACAGGGACTCTGGAAACACCATATATTTT. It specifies CASRDDRDSGNTIYF.

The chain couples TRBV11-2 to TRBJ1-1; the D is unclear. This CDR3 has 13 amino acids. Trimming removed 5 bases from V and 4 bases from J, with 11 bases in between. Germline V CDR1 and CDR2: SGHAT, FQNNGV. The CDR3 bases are TGTGCCAGCAGCCCTAATCTTGGCACTGAAGCTTTCTTT. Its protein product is CASSPNLGTEAFF.

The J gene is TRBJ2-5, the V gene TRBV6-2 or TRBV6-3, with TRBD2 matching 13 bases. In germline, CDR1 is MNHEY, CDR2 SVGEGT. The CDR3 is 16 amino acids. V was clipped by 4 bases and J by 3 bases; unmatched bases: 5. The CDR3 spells CASSLGLAGYEETQYF. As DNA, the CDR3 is TGTGCCAGCAGTTTGGGACTAGCGGGGTATGAAGAGACCCAGTACTTC.

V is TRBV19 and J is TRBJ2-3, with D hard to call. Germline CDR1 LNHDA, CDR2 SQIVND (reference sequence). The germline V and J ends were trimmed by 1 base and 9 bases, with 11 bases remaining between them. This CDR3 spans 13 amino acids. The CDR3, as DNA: TGTGCCAGTAGTATAGCGAGTAGCAACACGCAGTATTTT. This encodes CASSIASSNTQYF.

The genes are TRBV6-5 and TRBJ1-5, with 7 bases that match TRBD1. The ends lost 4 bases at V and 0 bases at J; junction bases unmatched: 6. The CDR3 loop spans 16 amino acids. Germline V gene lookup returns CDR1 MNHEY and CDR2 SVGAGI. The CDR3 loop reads CASSSSGGYSNQPQHF. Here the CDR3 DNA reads TGTGCCAGCAGTTCTTCAGGGGGGTATAGCAATCAGCCCCAGCATTTT.

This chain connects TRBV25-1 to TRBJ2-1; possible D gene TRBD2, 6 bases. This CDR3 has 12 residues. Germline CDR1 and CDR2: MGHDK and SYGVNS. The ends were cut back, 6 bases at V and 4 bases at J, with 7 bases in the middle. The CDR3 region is CASRRGYNEQFF. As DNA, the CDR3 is TGTGCCAGCAGACGGGGGTACAATGAGCAGTTCTTC.

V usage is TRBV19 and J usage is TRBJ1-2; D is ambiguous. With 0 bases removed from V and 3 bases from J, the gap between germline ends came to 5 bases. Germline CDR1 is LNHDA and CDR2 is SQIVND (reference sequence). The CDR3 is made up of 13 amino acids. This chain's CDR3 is CASSIDGHYGYTF. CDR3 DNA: TGTGCCAGTAGTATAGATGGGCACTATGGCTACACCTTC.

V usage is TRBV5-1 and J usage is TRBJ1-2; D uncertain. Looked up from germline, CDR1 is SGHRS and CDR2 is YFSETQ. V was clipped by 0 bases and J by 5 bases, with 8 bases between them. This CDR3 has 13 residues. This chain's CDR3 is CASSLGQLYGYTF. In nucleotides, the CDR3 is TGCGCCAGCAGCTTGGGTCAGTTGTATGGCTACACCTTC.

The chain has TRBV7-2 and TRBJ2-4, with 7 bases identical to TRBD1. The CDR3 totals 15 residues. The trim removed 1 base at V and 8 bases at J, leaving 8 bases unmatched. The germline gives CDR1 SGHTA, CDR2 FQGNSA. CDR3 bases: TGTGCCAGCAGCTTAGGCGACAGGGAATGGGACATTCAGTACTTC. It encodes CASSLGDREWDIQYF.

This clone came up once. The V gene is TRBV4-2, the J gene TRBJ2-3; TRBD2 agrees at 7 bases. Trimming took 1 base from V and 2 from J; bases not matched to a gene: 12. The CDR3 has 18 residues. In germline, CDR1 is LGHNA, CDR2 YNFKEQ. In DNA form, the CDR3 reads TGTGCCAGCAGCCAAGTACCGGCGGGGGAAAGCTACACAGATACGCAGTATTTT. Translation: CASSQVPAGESYTDTQYF.

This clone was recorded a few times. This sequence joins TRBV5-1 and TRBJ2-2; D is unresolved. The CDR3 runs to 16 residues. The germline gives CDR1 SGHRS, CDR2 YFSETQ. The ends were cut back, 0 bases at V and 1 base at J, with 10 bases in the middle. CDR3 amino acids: CASSLGSGLNTGELFF. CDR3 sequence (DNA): TGCGCCAGCAGCTTGGGGTCCGGTCTGAACACCGGGGAGCTGTTTTTT.

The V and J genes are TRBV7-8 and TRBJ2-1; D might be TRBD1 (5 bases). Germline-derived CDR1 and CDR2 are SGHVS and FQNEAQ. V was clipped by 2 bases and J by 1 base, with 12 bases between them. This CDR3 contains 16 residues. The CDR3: CASSLIQRGSYNEQFF. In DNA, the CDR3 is TGTGCCAGCAGCTTAATACAAAGGGGTTCCTACAATGAGCAGTTCTTC. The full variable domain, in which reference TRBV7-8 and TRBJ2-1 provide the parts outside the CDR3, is GAGVSQSPRYKVAKRGQDVALRCDPISGHVSLFWYQQALGQGPEFLTYFQNEAQLDKSGLPSDRFFAERPEGSVSTLKIQRTQQEDSAVYLCASSLIQRGSYNEQFFGPGTRLTVL.

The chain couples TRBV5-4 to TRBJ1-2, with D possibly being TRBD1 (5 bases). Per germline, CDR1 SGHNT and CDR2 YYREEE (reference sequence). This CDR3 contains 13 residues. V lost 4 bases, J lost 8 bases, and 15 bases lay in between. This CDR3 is CASSGGISPGYTF. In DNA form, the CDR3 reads TGTGCCAGCAGCGGGGGGATCAGCCCCGGCTACACCTTC.

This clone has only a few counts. DNA of the CDR3: TGTGCCAGCAGTTGGCAGCAACTATTAAATGAGCAGTTCTTC. It is translated as CASSWQQLLNEQFF. The J gene is TRBJ2-1, the V gene TRBV6-2 or TRBV6-3, with D unresolved. Per the germline V gene, CDR1 is MNHEY and CDR2 is SVGEGT. The CDR3 spans 14 residues. V was cut by 4 bases and J by 7 bases, with 14 bases left in between.